The present T cell receptor beta chain was sequenced within a study of control samples from healthy donors and cancer patients. Unmatched junction bases numbered 11, after V lost 4 bases and J lost 5 bases. CDR3 length: 16 amino acids. Germline CDR1 reads SGDLS; CDR2 reads YYNGEE. TCRdb's table, derived via immunoSEQ multiplex PCR, lists solely in-frame clones and lacks some. The sample holds under 200,000 clones, roughly 91% seen once. Material: blood. The chain links TRBV9 to TRBJ2-5, with 10 bases identical to TRBD1. This receptor was taken from a young woman in good health. The CDR3 bases are TGTGCCAGCAGCCCACATCCGACAGGGGGCGAGGAGACCCAGTACTTC. It specifies CASSPHPTGGEETQYF.